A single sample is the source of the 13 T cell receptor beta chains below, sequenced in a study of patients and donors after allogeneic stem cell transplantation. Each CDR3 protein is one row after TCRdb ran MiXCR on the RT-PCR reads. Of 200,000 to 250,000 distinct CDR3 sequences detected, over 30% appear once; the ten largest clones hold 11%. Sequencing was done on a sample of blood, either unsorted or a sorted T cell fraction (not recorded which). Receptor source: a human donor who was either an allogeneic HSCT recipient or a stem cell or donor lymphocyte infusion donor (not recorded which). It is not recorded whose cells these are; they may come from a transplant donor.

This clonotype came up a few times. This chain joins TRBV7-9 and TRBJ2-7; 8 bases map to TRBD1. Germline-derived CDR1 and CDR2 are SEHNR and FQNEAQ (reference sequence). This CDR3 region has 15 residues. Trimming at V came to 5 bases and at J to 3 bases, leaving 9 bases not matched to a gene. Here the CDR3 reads CASSTRTGTIYEQYF. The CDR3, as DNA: TGTGCCAGCAGCACACGGACAGGGACCATCTACGAGCAGTACTTC.

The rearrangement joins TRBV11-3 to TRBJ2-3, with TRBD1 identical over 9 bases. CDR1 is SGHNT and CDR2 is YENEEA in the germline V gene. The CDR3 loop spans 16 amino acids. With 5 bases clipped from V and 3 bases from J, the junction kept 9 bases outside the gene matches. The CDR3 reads CASSSRQGGSTDTQYF. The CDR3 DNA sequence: TGTGCCAGCAGCAGTAGACAGGGGGGATCAACAGATACGCAGTATTTT.

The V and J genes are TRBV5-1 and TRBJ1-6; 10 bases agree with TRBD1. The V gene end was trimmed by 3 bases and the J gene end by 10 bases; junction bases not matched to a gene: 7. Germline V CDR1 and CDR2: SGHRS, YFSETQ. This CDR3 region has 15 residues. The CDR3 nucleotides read TGCGCCAGCAGCTGGGACAGGGGACGGGACTCACCCCTCCACTTT. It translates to CASSWDRGRDSPLHF. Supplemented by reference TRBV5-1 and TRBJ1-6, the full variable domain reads KAGVTQTPRYLIKTRGQQVTLSCSPISGHRSVSWYQQTPGQGLQFLFEYFSETQRNKGNFPGRFSGRQFSNSRSEMNVSTLELGDSALYLCASSWDRGRDSPLHFGNGTRLTVT.

As DNA, the CDR3 is TGTGCCAGCAGTCCTGGGACAGGGGGCTTCTCACCCCTCCACTTT. Protein sequence: CASSPGTGGFSPLHF. The chain joins TRBV12-3 or TRBV12-4 to TRBJ1-6; 12 bases match TRBD1. V shed 5 bases, J shed 10 bases, and the junction held 6 bases outside the gene matches. The CDR3 runs to 15 residues.

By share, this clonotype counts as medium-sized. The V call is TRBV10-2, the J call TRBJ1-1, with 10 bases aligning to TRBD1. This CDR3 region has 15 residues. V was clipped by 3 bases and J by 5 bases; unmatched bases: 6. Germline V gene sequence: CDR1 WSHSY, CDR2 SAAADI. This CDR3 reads CASSDPTGGVTEAFF. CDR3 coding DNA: TGCGCCAGCAGTGACCCGACAGGGGGCGTTACTGAAGCTTTCTTT.

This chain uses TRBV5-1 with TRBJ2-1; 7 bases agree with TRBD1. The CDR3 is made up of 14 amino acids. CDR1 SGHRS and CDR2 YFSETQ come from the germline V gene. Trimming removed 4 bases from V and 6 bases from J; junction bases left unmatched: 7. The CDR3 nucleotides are TGCGCCAGCAGCCGAGATGGGACAGCCAATGAGCAGTTCTTC. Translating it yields CASSRDGTANEQFF. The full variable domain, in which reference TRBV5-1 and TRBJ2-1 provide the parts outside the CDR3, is KAGVTQTPRYLIKTRGQQVTLSCSPISGHRSVSWYQQTPGQGLQFLFEYFSETQRNKGNFPGRFSGRQFSNSRSEMNVSTLELGDSALYLCASSRDGTANEQFFGPGTRLTVL.

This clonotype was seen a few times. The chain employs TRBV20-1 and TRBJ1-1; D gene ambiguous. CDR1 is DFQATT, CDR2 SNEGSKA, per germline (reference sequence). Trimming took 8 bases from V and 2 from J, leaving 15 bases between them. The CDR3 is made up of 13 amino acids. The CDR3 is CSSPGEINTEAFF. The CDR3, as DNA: TGCAGTTCGCCGGGAGAAATAAACACTGAAGCTTTCTTT.

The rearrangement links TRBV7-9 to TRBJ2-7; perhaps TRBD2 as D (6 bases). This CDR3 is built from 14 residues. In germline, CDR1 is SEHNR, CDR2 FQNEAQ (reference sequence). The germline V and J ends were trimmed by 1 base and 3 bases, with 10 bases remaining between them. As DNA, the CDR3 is TGTGCCAGCAGCTTAGGGGGACTGATCTACGAGCAGTACTTC. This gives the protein CASSLGGLIYEQYF.

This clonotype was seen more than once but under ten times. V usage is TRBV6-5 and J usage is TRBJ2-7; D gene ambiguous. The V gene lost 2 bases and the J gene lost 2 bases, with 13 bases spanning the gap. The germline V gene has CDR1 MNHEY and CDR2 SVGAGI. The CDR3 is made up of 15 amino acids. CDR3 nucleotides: TGTGCCAGCAGTTACGGGTGGGGAAGGGCCTACGAGCAGTACTTC. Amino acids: CASSYGWGRAYEQYF.

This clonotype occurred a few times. This chain's CDR3 is CASSPTPDRTYGYTF. CDR3 nucleotide sequence: TGTGCCAGCAGCCCTACCCCGGACAGGACCTATGGCTACACCTTC. This chain connects TRBV7-3 to TRBJ1-2; 7 bases align to TRBD1. J lost 4 bases, V lost 5 bases, and 10 bases had no gene match. Germline V CDR1 and CDR2: SGHTA, FQGTGA. This CDR3 has 15 residues.

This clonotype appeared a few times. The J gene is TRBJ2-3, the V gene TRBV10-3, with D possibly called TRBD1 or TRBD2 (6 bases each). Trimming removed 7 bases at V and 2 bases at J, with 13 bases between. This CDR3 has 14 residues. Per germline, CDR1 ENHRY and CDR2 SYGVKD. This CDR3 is CAIMGGQVTDTQYF. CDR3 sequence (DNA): TGTGCCATCATGGGGGGACAAGTCACAGATACGCAGTATTTT.

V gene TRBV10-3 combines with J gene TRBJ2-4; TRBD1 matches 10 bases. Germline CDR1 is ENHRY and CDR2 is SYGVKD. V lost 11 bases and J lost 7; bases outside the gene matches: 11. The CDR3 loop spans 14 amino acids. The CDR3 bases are TGTGCCTCTAAGGGGCCGGGACAGGGGAACATTCAGTACTTC. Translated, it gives CASKGPGQGNIQYF.

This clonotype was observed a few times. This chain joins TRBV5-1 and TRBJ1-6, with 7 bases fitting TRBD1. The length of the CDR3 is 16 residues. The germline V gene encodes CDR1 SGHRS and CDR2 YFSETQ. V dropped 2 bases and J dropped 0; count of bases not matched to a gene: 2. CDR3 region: CASSLGGSSYNSPLHF. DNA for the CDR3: TGCGCCAGCAGCTTAGGGGGCAGCTCCTATAATTCACCCCTCCACTTT.